This T cell receptor beta chain is drawn from a study of T cells in Graves' hyperthyroidism and ophthalmopathy. Study-level results: Ophthalmopathy got predicted by the model a median roughly 6.4 months before its onset.

With respect to this clonotype: The antigen remains unidentified.

RNA transcripts provided the source from which TCR beta CDR3 regions were amplified. First-round RT-PCR of the TCR CDR3 relied on the HTBI primer set. TCRdb ran MiXCR on the multiplex PCR reads and lists one entry per CDR3 protein. The sample contains roughly 580,000 distinct CDR3 sequences, 11% to 15% of which appear only once. The CDR3 consists of 14 residues. Losses at the gene ends were 7 bases for V and 7 bases for J; bases not matched to a gene: 11. The germline gives CDR1 SEHNR, CDR2 FQNEAQ (reference sequence). This clonotype was sampled from a woman under 40 with Graves' hyperthyroidism that later progressed to Graves' ophthalmopathy. The rearrangement uses TRBV7-9 and TRBJ2-3; 7 nucleotides agree with TRBD2. Sample: blood. CDR3 protein: CASNLGLGGNTQYF. For the CDR3, the DNA is TGTGCCAGCAACCTTGGACTAGGCGGCAATACGCAGTATTTT.